Below, one TCR beta chain is given with its context. This record belongs to a study of blood T cell repertoires in COVID-19. The table came from immunoSEQ multiplex PCR; TCRdb's copy has only in-frame clones and leaves some out. The sample includes more than 45,000 clones, 85% to 90% of them seen just once. Sequenced material: peripheral blood. The source of this sequence is a man aged 40-55 years with active COVID-19.

CDR3 in amino acids: CASRTLAGVTEYEQYF. CDR3 DNA sequence: TGCGCCAGCCGTACACTAGCGGGAGTCACGGAGTACGAGCAGTACTTC. V usage is TRBV4-1 and J usage is TRBJ2-7; 11 bases align to TRBD2. The V gene end was trimmed by 8 bases and the J gene end by 4 bases; junction bases not matched to a gene: 13. CDR1 and CDR2 (germline): MGHRA, YSYEKL. The CDR3 consists of 16 residues.